Presented here are 5 T cell receptor beta chains from one specimen sequenced in a study of yellow fever vaccine responses in identical twins. Via MiXCR, TCRdb re-called the RT-PCR reads, giving one row per CDR3 protein. The repertoire holds about 19,000 distinct CDR3 sequences, with around 70% as singletons. Sequencing was performed on T cells from blood (PBMCs), unsorted or a sorted subset (not recorded which), taken before or after yellow fever vaccination (not recorded which). These receptors were taken from a woman under 30 who received the yellow fever vaccine.

The V gene is TRBV10-3, the J gene TRBJ2-1, with D unresolved. Germline V gives CDR1 ENHRY, CDR2 SYGVKD. The CDR3 contains 12 residues. CDR3 DNA sequence: TGTGGCTCCGGGCTAGGCATGGGTGAGCAGTTCTTC. It translates to CGSGLGMGEQFF.

The rearrangement links TRBV7-3 to TRBJ2-3; D unresolved. Looked up from germline, CDR1 is SGHTA and CDR2 is FQGTGA. Trimming pared 1 base from V and 1 base from J, leaving 9 bases between. This CDR3 is built from 15 residues. The CDR3 nucleotides read TGTGCCAGCAGCTTAAGGGGTGCGGGCACAGATACGCAGTATTTT. Amino acid sequence: CASSLRGAGTDTQYF.

This clonotype was observed a single time. The chain couples TRBV21-1 to TRBJ2-6; no DNA check was done on the table's D call, TRBD2. TRBV21-1 is a listed pseudogene. The CDR3 covers 14 residues. This chain's CDR3 is CASSPPWLVSALCF. DNA of the CDR3: TGTGCCAGCAGCCCCCCGTGGCTTGTATCGGCCCTATGTTTC.

This clonotype has only a few counts. The J gene is TRBJ1-5, the V gene TRBV5-1, with TRBD1 as a possible D gene (6 bases). The V end was cut by 1 base, the J end by 1 base, with 9 bases between. Germline V gene data show CDR1 as SGHRS and CDR2 as YFSETQ. CDR3 length equals 15 residues. This chain's CDR3 is CASSLTGRSNQPQHF. The CDR3 bases are TGCGCCAGCAGCTTGACAGGGAGGAGCAATCAGCCCCAGCATTTT.

This clonotype has only a few counts. The gene calls are TRBV6-5 and TRBJ1-2; no firm D call. Trimming took off 3 bases at V and 11 bases at J, with 19 bases between the two ends. The CDR3 totals 14 residues. In germline, CDR1 is MNHEY, CDR2 SVGAGI. For the CDR3, the DNA is TGTGCCAGCAGTTATCTCGTCGGGCATTCGGAGTACACCTTC. Translated, it gives CASSYLVGHSEYTF.